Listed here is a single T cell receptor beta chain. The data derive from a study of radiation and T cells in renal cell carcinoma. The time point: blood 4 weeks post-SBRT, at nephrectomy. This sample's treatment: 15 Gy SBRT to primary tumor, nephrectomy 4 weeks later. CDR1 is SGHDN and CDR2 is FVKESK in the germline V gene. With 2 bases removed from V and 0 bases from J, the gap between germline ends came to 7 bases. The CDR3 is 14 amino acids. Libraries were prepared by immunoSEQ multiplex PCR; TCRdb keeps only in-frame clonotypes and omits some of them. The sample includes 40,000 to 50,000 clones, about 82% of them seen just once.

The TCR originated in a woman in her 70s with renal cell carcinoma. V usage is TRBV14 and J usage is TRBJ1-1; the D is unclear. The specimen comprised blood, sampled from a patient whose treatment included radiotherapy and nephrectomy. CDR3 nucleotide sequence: TGTGCCAGCAGCCAACTCTCTATGAACACTGAAGCTTTCTTT. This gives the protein CASSQLSMNTEAFF.